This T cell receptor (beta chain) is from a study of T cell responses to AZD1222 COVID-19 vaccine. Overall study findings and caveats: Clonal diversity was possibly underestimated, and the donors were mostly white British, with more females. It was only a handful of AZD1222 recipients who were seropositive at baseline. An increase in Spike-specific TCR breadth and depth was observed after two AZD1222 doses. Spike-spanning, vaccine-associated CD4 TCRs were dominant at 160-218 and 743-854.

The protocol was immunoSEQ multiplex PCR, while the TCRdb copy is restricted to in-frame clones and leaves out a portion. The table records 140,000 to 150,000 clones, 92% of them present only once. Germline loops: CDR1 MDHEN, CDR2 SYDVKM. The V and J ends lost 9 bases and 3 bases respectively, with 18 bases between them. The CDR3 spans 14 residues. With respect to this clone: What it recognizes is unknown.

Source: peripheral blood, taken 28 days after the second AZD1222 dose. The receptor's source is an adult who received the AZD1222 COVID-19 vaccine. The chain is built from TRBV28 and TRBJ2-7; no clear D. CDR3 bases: TGTGCCAGTAGCAGGTCGGGTGCAAACTACGAGCAGTACTTC. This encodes CASSRSGANYEQYF.